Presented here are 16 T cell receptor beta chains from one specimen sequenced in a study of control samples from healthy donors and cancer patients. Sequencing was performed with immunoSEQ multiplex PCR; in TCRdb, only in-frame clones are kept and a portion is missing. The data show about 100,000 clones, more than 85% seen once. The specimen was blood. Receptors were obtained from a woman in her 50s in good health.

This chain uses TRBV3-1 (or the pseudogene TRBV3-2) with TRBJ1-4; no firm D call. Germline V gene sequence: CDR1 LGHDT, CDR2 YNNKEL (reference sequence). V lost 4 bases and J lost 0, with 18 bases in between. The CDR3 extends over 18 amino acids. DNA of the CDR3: TGTGCCAGCAGCCCCCCGGACGGCGATACCCCAACTAATGAAAAACTGTTTTTT. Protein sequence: CASSPPDGDTPTNEKLFF.

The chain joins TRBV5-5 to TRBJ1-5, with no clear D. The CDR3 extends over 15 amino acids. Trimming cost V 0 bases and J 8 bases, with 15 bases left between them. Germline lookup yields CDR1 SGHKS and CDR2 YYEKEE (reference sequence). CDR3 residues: CASSLEGFVGEPQHF. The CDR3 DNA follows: TGTGCCAGCAGCTTGGAAGGGTTTGTCGGTGAGCCCCAGCATTTT. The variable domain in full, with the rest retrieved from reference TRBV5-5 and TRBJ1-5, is DAGVTQSPTHLIKTRGQQVTLRCSPISGHKSVSWYQQVLGQGPQFIFQYYEKEERGRGNFPDRFSARQFPNYSSELNVNALLLGDSALYLCASSLEGFVGEPQHFGDGTRLSIL.

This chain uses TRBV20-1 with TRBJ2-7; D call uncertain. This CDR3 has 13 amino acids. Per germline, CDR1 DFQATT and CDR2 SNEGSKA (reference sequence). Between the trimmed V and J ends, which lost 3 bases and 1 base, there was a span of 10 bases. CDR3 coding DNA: TGCAGTGCTAGTGATCCGACGTCCTACGAGCAGTACTTC. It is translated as CSASDPTSYEQYF.

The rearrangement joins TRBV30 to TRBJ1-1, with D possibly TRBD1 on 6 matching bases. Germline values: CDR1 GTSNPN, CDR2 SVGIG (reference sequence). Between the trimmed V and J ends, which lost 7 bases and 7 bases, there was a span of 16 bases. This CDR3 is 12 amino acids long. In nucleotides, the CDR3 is TGTGCCTCAAGACGGGGGCCGGGTGAAGCTTTCTTT. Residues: CASRRGPGEAFF. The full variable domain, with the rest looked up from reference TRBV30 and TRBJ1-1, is SQTIHQWPATLVQPVGSPLSLECTVEGTSNPNLYWYRQAAGRGLQLLFYSVGIGQISSEVPQNLSASRPQDRQFILSSKKLLLSDSGFYLCASRRGPGEAFFGQGTRLTVV.

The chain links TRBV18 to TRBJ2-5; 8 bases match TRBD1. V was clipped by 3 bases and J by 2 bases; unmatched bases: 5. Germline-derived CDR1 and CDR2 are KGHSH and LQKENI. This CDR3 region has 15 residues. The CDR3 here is CASSPGQGTQETQYF. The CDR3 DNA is TGTGCCAGCTCACCCGGACAGGGAACGCAAGAGACCCAGTACTTC.

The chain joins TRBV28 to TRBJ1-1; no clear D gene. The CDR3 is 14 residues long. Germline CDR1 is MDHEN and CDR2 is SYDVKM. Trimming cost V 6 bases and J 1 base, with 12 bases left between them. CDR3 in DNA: TGTGCCAGCAGCCTCGGGCAGGCGAACACTGAAGCTTTCTTT. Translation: CASSLGQANTEAFF.

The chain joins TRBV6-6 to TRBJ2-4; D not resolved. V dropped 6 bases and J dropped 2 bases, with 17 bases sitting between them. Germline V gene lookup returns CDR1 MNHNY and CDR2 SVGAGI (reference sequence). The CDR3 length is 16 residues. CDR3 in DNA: TGTGCCAGCAGACCGAGGCTGGGCCCTTCCAAAAACATTCAGTACTTC. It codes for CASRPRLGPSKNIQYF.

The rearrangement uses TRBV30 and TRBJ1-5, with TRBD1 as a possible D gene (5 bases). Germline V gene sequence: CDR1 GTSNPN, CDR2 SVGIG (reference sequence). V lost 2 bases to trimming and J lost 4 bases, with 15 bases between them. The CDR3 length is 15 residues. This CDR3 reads CAWSFSRGRNQPQHF. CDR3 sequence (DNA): TGTGCCTGGAGTTTTTCTAGGGGCCGGAATCAGCCCCAGCATTTT. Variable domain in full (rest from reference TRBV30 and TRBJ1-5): SQTIHQWPATLVQPVGSPLSLECTVEGTSNPNLYWYRQAAGRGLQLLFYSVGIGQISSEVPQNLSASRPQDRQFILSSKKLLLSDSGFYLCAWSFSRGRNQPQHFGDGTRLSIL.

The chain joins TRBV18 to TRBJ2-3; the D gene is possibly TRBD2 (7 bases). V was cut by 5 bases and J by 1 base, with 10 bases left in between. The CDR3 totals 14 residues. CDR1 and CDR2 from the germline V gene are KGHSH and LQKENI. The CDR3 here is CASSGGAGTDTQYF. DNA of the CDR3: TGTGCCAGCTCAGGGGGGGCCGGCACAGATACGCAGTATTTT.

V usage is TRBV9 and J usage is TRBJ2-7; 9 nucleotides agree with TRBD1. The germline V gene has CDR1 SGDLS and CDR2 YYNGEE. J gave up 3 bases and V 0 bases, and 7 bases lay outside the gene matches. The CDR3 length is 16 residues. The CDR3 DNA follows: TGTGCCAGCAGCGTAGCCCCACAGGGGGCGGGCTACGAGCAGTACTTC. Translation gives CASSVAPQGAGYEQYF. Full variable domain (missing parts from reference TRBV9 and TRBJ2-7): DSGVTQTPKHLITATGQRVTLRCSPRSGDLSVYWYQQSLDQGLQFLIQYYNGEERAKGNILERFSAQQFPDLHSELNLSSLELGDSALYFCASSVAPQGAGYEQYFGPGTRLTVT.

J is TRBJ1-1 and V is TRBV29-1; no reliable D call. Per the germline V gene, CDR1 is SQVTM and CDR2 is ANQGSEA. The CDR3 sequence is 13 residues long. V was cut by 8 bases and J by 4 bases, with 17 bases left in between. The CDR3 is CSSEPWGTTEAFF. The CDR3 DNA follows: TGCAGCTCCGAGCCGTGGGGAACCACTGAAGCTTTCTTT. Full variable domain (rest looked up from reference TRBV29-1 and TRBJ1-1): SAVISQKPSRDICQRGTSLTIQCQVDSQVTMMFWYRQQPGQSLTLIATANQGSEATYESGFVIDKFPISRPNLTFSTLTVSNMSPEDSSIYLCSSEPWGTTEAFFGQGTRLTVV.

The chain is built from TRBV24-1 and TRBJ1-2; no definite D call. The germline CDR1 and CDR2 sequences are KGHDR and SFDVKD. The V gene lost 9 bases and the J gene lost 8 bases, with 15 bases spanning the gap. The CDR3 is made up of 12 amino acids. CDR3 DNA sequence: TGTGCCACCCCCGGCATGGGAGGGGGCTACACCTTC. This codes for CATPGMGGGYTF.

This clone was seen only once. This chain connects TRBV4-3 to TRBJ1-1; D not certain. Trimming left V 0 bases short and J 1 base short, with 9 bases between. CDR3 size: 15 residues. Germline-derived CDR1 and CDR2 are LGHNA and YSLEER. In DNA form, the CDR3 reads TGCGCCAGCAGCCAAGATTACGGAGGGAACACTGAAGCTTTCTTT. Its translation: CASSQDYGGNTEAFF.

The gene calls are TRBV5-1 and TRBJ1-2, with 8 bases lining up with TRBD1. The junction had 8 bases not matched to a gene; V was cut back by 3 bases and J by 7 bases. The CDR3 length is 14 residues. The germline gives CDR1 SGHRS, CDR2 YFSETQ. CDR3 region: CASSSGQGSSGYTF. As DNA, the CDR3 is TGCGCCAGCAGCTCCGGACAGGGTTCGAGTGGCTACACCTTC.

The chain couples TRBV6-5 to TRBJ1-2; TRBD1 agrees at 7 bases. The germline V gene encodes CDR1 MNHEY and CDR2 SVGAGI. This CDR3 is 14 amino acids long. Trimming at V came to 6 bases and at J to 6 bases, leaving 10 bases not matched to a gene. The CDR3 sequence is CASRQGINWNGYTF. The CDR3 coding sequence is TGTGCCAGCAGACAGGGGATAAATTGGAATGGCTACACCTTC.

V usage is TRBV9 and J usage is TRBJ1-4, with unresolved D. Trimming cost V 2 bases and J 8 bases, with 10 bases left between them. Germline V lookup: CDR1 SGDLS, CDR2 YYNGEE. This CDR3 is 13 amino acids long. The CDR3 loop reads CASSVSLREKLFF. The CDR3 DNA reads TGTGCCAGCAGCGTGAGCCTCCGGGAAAAACTGTTTTTT.